Below are 9 T cell receptor beta chains sequenced from a single sample in a study of CXCR3-negative and CXCR3-positive naive CD8 T cells (dated by TCRdb to the late 2010s). Sequencing used a NextSeq 550. The Human TCR Profiling Kit (MiLaboratory) was used to prepare UMI-labeled 5' RACE TRB cDNA libraries. After the reads were reprocessed by TCRdb, one entry was made per CDR3 protein sequence, with no DNA. The sample's table covers around 50,000 distinct CDR3 sequences. Clones ranked in the top ten supply around 0.58% of the sample. These receptors are not linked to any known antigen. Results the study describes overall, beyond this receptor: Compared with CXCR3-negative naive cells, CXCR3-positive naive cells had TRB CDR3s with higher hydrophobicity (lower Kidera factor 4), lower energy, and higher strength and volume indices.

Specimen: naive CXCR3+ CD8+ T cells from blood. The sample's cell subset or site label, decoded: CD45RO-CCR7+CD27+CD95- naive CD8+ T cells expressing CXCR3 (TNR3+). Source of these receptors: a human donor in good health. Some clones in this sample may be carry-over from other donors' samples.

This chain joins TRBV9 and TRBJ2-1; as DNA is missing, the TRBD1 call by TCRdb cannot be tested. CDR3 length equals 14 residues. Germline V gene sequence: CDR1 SGDLS, CDR2 YYNGEE. The CDR3 here is CASSAGGASNEQFF.

V and J are TRBV20-1 and TRBJ2-7; TCRdb designates TRBD1, a call that cannot be tested without DNA. Germline CDR1 is DFQATT and CDR2 is SNEGSKA (reference sequence). CDR3 size: 13 residues. The CDR3 protein is CSARSRVNYEQYF.

This rearrangement joins TRBV29-1 to TRBJ2-2; TCRdb calls TRBD1, which cannot be checked without DNA. Germline-derived CDR1 and CDR2 are SQVTM and ANQGSEA. This CDR3 contains 12 residues. The chain's CDR3 is CSLQDSKGELFF.

The V and J genes are TRBV4-2 and TRBJ2-2. This CDR3 region has 14 residues. In germline, CDR1 is LGHNA, CDR2 YNFKEQ. The CDR3: CASSQVRLTGELFF.

The chain links TRBV20-1 to TRBJ2-7; as DNA is missing, the TRBD2 call by TCRdb cannot be tested. CDR1 is DFQATT and CDR2 is SNEGSKA in the germline V gene (reference sequence). CDR3 length: 13 amino acids. The CDR3 is CSAREPASYEQYF.

This rearrangement joins TRBV20-1 to TRBJ2-3; TCRdb picks TRBD2, but there is no DNA to check that call. Germline V gene data show CDR1 as DFQATT and CDR2 as SNEGSKA (reference sequence). This CDR3 contains 20 residues. Here the CDR3 reads CSARTPQVLRLAASTDTQYF.

The chain employs TRBV7-2 and TRBJ2-7; TCRdb gives TRBD1 as the D gene, but with no DNA this cannot be confirmed. Looked up from germline, CDR1 is SGHTA and CDR2 is FQGNSA. This CDR3 region has 15 residues. CDR3 residues: CASSLVGGADGEQYF.

Here the CDR3 reads CSLSRGASTDTQYF. This chain uses TRBV29-1 with TRBJ2-3; the D call of TRBD1 rests on TCRdb alone, since no DNA is present to check it. This CDR3 is 14 amino acids long. Germline V gene data show CDR1 as SQVTM and CDR2 as ANQGSEA.

CDR3 in amino acids: CASSLAGTYEQYF. V is TRBV7-2 and J is TRBJ2-7; the TCRdb call, TRBD1, lacks DNA for checking. Per the germline V gene, CDR1 is SGHTA and CDR2 is FQGNSA. The CDR3 contains 13 residues.